Presented here are 20 T cell receptor beta chains from one specimen sequenced in a study of blood T cell repertoires in COVID-19 (dated by TCRdb to 2019 to 2021). Library preparation employed the immunoSEQ multiplex PCR assay. The source is immuneACCESS, and TCRdb retained only in-frame sequences with V and J called. Part of the clones is not carried over; for the studies checked, unresolved V genes explain less than half of this, and the remainder is unexplained. The sample data list some 240,000 clones, and roughly nine tenths of these were observed just once. Roughly 4.8% of the sample is in the top ten clones. Sequences were obtained from peripheral blood. These receptor sequences come from a woman aged 40 to 50 who had recovered from COVID-19.

V usage is TRBV7-2 and J usage is TRBJ2-3; 7 bases are shared with TRBD1. V trimming: 3 bases; J trimming: 0 bases; junction bases outside the gene matches: 6. Germline values: CDR1 SGHTA, CDR2 FQGNSA. CDR3 length: 16 amino acids. In nucleotides, the CDR3 is TGTGCCAGCAGCTTTTGGCACAGGGGAAGCACAGATACGCAGTATTTT. It is translated as CASSFWHRGSTDTQYF.

CDR3 bases: TGTGCCAGCAGTCCCGGCCCGGGGGGGGCCGTAGTTGAGCAGTTCTTC. It yields the protein CASSPGPGGAVVEQFF. This chain joins TRBV6-6 and TRBJ2-1, with TRBD2 matching over 8 bases. Trimming cost V 5 bases and J 9 bases; bases outside gene matches: 15. This CDR3 is 16 amino acids long. Germline CDR1 is MNHNY and CDR2 is SVGAGI (reference sequence).

The V call is TRBV6-5, the J call TRBJ1-6; possibly TRBD1 for D (5 bases). The germline V gene has CDR1 MNHEY and CDR2 SVGAGI. CDR3 length: 14 residues. The V end was cut by 5 bases, the J end by 9 bases, with 14 bases between. The CDR3 DNA reads TGTGCCAGCAGTACAGACGGGGGGATTTCACCCCTCCACTTT. This encodes CASSTDGGISPLHF.

The chain recombines TRBV4-3 with TRBJ2-2, with 13 bases matching TRBD2. Per germline, CDR1 LGHNA and CDR2 YSLEER. The J segment lost 4 bases and the V segment lost 0 bases, leaving 2 bases of the junction unmatched. The CDR3 runs to 17 residues. The CDR3 DNA follows: TGCGCCAGCAGCCAAGAGGGACTAGCGGGGATCACCGGGGAGCTGTTTTTT. Translated: CASSQEGLAGITGELFF.

The gene calls are TRBV25-1 and TRBJ2-1; 12 bases match TRBD2. The CDR3 is 16 residues long. V lost 2 bases and J lost 4; bases outside the gene matches: 3. Germline assignment: CDR1 MGHDK and CDR2 SYGVNS. CDR3 DNA: TGTGCCAGCAGTGAACTTCTAGCGGGAGGGTACAATGAGCAGTTCTTC. The encoded protein is CASSELLAGGYNEQFF. Based on the CDR3 plus reference TRBV25-1 and TRBJ2-1, the full variable domain is EADIYQTPRYLVIGTGKKITLECSQTMGHDKMYWYQQDPGMELHLIHYSYGVNSTEKGDLSSESTVSRIRTEHFPLTLESARPSHTSQYLCASSELLAGGYNEQFFGPGTRLTVL.

This sequence joins TRBV5-4 and TRBJ1-2; tentative D call: TRBD1 (6 bases). V lost 4 bases and J lost 4, with 8 bases in between. CDR3 size: 12 residues. Germline CDR1 and CDR2: SGHNT and YYREEE (reference sequence). DNA of the CDR3: TGTGCCAGCAGCCGACAGGCCTATGGCTACACCTTC. The encoded protein is CASSRQAYGYTF.

The chain combines TRBV7-2 with TRBJ2-1, with TRBD1 matching 7 bases. The J segment lost 3 bases and the V segment lost 2 bases, leaving 4 bases of the junction unmatched. CDR1 is SGHTA, CDR2 FQGNSA, per germline. This CDR3 is 15 amino acids long. CDR3 in DNA: TGTGCCAGCAGCTTATTTGCAGGGGGCTACAATGAGCAGTTCTTC. It is translated as CASSLFAGGYNEQFF.

V and J are TRBV6-2 or TRBV6-3 and TRBJ2-7, with 9 positions matching TRBD2. The CDR3 is made up of 17 amino acids. With V trimmed by 0 bases and J by 2 bases, 8 bases remained unmatched. CDR1 and CDR2 (germline): MNHEY, SVGEGT. The CDR3 is CASSYSKASGEPYEQYV. DNA of the CDR3: TGTGCCAGCAGTTACTCGAAAGCTAGCGGGGAACCCTACGAGCAGTACGTC.

J is TRBJ2-1 and V is TRBV23-1, with D perhaps matching TRBD2 (6 bases). TRBV23-1 is marked as an open reading frame, function uncertain. Trimming left V 8 bases short and J 7 bases short, with 18 bases between. CDR3 length: 14 amino acids. The CDR3 DNA reads as TGCGCCAGCGCTATGGGGGGACGGGCTAATGAGCAGTTCTTC. Its translation is CASAMGGRANEQFF.

The chain employs TRBV5-5 and TRBJ1-1, with D unresolved. Trimming shortened V by 1 base and J by 0 bases, and 13 bases separated the two germline ends. The CDR3 runs to 16 residues. The V gene's germline CDR1 is SGHKS and CDR2 YYEKEE (reference sequence). The CDR3 protein is CASSLLRRVLNTEAFF. CDR3 DNA sequence: TGTGCCAGCAGCTTGCTGCGGAGGGTGCTGAACACTGAAGCTTTCTTT.

The chain combines TRBV29-1 with TRBJ1-3; unclear D gene. Germline CDR1 is SQVTM and CDR2 is ANQGSEA. V was pared by 2 bases and J by 4 bases, with 9 bases between. The CDR3 runs to 13 residues. The CDR3 DNA reads as TGCAGCGTTGAACAGGTGATAGGAAACACCATATATTTT. This translates into CSVEQVIGNTIYF.

V is TRBV4-3 and J is TRBJ2-2; D uncertain. CDR1 and CDR2 (germline): LGHNA, YSLEER. This CDR3 is built from 15 residues. V dropped 0 bases and J dropped 6 bases, with 11 bases sitting between them. CDR3 coding DNA: TGCGCCAGCAGCCAAGAAGCTGGAGTGGCCGGGGAGCTGTTTTTT. Residues: CASSQEAGVAGELFF.

The chain links TRBV7-2 to TRBJ2-7; D is uncertain. The CDR3 covers 14 residues. The germline CDR1 and CDR2 sequences are SGHTA and FQGNSA. V was clipped by 1 base and J by 6 bases, with 13 bases between them. The CDR3: CASSLVAEVGEQYV. CDR3 nucleotides: TGTGCCAGCAGCTTAGTAGCAGAGGTGGGCGAGCAGTACGTC.

The CDR3 loop reads CASSSGTSYEQYV. The CDR3 DNA is TGTGCCAGCAGCTCCGGGACATCCTACGAGCAGTACGTC. The chain uses TRBV5-6 and TRBJ2-7; TRBD1 might be the D (6 bases). The CDR3 loop spans 13 amino acids. Germline-derived CDR1 and CDR2 are SGHDT and YYEEEE. Trimming cost V 3 bases and J 1 base, with 8 bases left between them.

The V call is TRBV6-2 or TRBV6-3, the J call TRBJ2-5; TRBD2 agrees at 9 bases. Unmatched junction bases numbered 8, after V lost 6 bases and J lost 3 bases. The CDR3 totals 15 residues. Germline V gene lookup returns CDR1 MNHEY and CDR2 SVGEGT. CDR3 nucleotide sequence: TGTGCCAGCAGCTTCGGGCTAGCGGGAAAAGAGACCCAGTACTTC. This encodes CASSFGLAGKETQYF.

This rearrangement joins TRBV2 to TRBJ2-3; a possible D gene is TRBD2 (6 bases). The germline V gene encodes CDR1 SNHLY and CDR2 FYNNEI. The V end lost 7 bases, the J end lost 4 bases, and 21 bases lay between the germline ends. This CDR3 region has 16 residues. CDR3 residues: CASTDSLAGKADTQYF. CDR3 in DNA: TGTGCCAGCACCGACAGCCTGGCGGGAAAGGCAGATACGCAGTATTTT. Looking up the rest from reference TRBV2 and TRBJ2-3 gives the full variable domain: EPEVTQTPSHQVTQMGQEVILRCVPISNHLYFYWYRQILGQKVEFLVSFYNNEISEKSEIFDDQFSVERPDGSNFTLKIRSTKLEDSAMYFCASTDSLAGKADTQYFGPGTRLTVL.

The chain couples TRBV7-2 to TRBJ2-4; 7 positions agree with TRBD2. V shed 4 bases, J shed 6 bases, and the junction held 12 bases outside the gene matches. Germline V CDR1 and CDR2: SGHTA, FQGNSA. The length of the CDR3 is 16 residues. The CDR3 here is CASSSVAWDYRNIQYF. In DNA, the CDR3 is TGTGCCAGCAGCTCCGTGGCTTGGGACTACCGAAACATTCAGTACTTC.

The genes are TRBV27 and TRBJ2-2; 7 bases are shared with TRBD2. The CDR3 is made up of 15 amino acids. The germline V gene encodes CDR1 MNHEY and CDR2 SMNVEV (reference sequence). With V trimmed by 6 bases and J by 5 bases, 9 bases remained unmatched. The CDR3 nucleotides are TGTGCCAGCAGCTTCGGTGGGAGGGTGACCGGGGAGCTGTTTTTT. Its protein product is CASSFGGRVTGELFF.

V and J are TRBV12-3 or TRBV12-4 and TRBJ1-1, with a possible D match to TRBD1 (5 bases). V was pared by 10 bases and J by 2 bases, with 14 bases between. This CDR3 has 13 residues. The CDR3 here is CATPRTLNTEAFF. The CDR3 DNA sequence: TGTGCCACCCCTAGGACACTAAACACTGAAGCTTTCTTT.

This chain uses TRBV30 with TRBJ1-1; D gene unclear. CDR3 length equals 12 residues. The V gene's germline CDR1 is GTSNPN and CDR2 SVGIG (reference sequence). Trimming took 4 bases from V and 4 from J, leaving 10 bases between them. The DNA for the CDR3 is TGTGCCTGGACTCTCGGGTTCACTGAAGCTTTCTTT. This translates into CAWTLGFTEAFF.